This T cell receptor (beta chain) was sequenced in a study of CD8+CD57+ T cells in acquired aplastic anemia (dated by TCRdb to 2017 to 2018). At the level of the whole study: A mean of around 3 ug of DNA, ranging from roughly 0.19 to 30 ug, was extracted from sorted CD4+ and CD8+ cells. Mean read counts for healthy donor samples were 10 million to 10.8 million for CD4+ cells and roughly 12 million for CD8+ cells. General study outcomes and caveats: Patients and healthy controls showed no significant difference in CD8+ Simpson's diversity (P=0.060). Although under 35 CD8+ CDR3 sequences were shared by patients and controls, these sequences appeared highly expressed in patients and within the immunodominant clones of patients.

TCR repertoires of sorted CD4+ and CD8+ blood T cells from severe aplastic anemia patients and healthy subjects were deep-sequenced in the study. Ficoll-Paque density gradient centrifugation was used to isolate peripheral blood mononuclear cells. CD4+ and CD8+ T cells were sorted by FACS or magnetic beads before DNA extraction. At the junction V is shortened by 4 bases and J by 5 bases, with 9 bases in between. CDR1 and CDR2 (MGHRA, YSYEKL) derive from the germline V gene. The CDR3, from cysteine to phenylalanine, totals 13 residues. Only CDR3 DNA is held: 39 bases, read in frame from base 1. Genomic DNA served as template for TCR beta VDJ combination and CDR3 sequence profiling. TCR repertoire sequencing was run on an Illumina HiSeq 2000. Regarding the original processing steps: Repertoire assessment relied on Simpson's diversity index, CDR3 size and DJ length profiles, and TRBV/TRBJ rearrangement plots. The immunodominant clone was defined as the most abundant DNA sequence in deep sequencing data. CDR3 amino acid sequences were screened for sharing across subjects and were compared with published repertoires and the VDJdb database. TCRdb reran the public reads through fastp at Q25 and MiXCR, keeping productive beta chains. Rows with a matching CDR3 protein are joined into one entry that keeps the most common DNA and genes. The V and J calls here are based on TCRdb, not the publication. This sample has tens of thousands of distinct CDR3 sequences in its table, and less than 60% of those were observed once. The top ten clones comprise approximately 70% of the sample.

Concerning this clonotype itself: Its cognate antigen has yet to be identified. Base qualities are not recorded, but no much larger clone differs from it by a single base.

The chain joins TRBV4-1 to TRBJ2-1, and possibly TRBD1, on 5 matching bases. The clonotype was recovered from a human donor in good health, serving as a control. Sequencing input: sorted CD4+, CD8+, or CD8+CD57+ T cells (not recorded which) from PBMCs. CDR3 loop: CASSLRANNEQFF. The sequence in DNA is TGCGCCAGCAGCCTCAGGGCCAACAATGAGCAGTTCTTC.